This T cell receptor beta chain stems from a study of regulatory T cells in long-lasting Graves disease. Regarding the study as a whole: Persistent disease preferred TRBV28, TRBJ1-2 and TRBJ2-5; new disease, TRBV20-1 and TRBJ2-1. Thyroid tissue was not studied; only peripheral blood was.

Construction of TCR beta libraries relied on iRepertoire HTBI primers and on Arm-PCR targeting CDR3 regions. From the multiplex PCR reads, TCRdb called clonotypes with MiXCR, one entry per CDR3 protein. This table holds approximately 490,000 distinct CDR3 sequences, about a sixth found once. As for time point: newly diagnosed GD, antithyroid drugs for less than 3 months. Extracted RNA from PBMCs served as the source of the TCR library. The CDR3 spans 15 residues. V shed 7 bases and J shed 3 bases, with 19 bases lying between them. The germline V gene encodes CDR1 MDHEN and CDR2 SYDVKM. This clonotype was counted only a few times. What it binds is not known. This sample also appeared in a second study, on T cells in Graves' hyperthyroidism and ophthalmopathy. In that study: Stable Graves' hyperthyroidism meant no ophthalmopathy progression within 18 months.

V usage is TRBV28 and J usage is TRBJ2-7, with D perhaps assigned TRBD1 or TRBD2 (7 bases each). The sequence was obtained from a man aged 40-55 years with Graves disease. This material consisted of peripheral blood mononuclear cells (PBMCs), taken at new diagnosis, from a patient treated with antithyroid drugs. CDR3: CASTQSGTEDYEQYF. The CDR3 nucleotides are TGTGCCAGCACTCAAAGCGGGACAGAAGACTACGAGCAGTACTTC.